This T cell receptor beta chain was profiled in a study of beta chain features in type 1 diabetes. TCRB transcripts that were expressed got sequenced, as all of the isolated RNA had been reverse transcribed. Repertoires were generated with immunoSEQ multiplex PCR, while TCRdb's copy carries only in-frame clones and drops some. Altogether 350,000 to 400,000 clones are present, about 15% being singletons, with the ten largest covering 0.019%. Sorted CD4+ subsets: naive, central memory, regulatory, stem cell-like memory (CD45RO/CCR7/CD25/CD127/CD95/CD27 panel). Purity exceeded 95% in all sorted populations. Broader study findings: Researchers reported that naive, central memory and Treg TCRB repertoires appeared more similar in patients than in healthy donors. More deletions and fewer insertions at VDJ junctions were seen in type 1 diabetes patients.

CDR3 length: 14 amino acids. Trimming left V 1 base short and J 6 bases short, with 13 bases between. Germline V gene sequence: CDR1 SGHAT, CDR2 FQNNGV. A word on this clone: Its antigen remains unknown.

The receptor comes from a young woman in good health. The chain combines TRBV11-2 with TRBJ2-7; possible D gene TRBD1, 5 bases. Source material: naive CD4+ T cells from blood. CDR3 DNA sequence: TGTGCCAGCAGCTTAGTTGTGTCAGGGCGCGAGCAGTACTTC. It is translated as CASSLVVSGREQYF. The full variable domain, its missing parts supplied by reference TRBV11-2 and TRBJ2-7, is EAGVAQSPRYKIIEKRQSVAFWCNPISGHATLYWYQQILGQGPKLLIQFQNNGVVDDSQLPKDRFSAERLKGVDSTLKIQPAKLEDSAVYLCASSLVVSGREQYFGPGTRLTVT.